The T cell receptor (beta chain) described here comes from a study of blood T cells in healthy people across ages. This CDR3 comprises 13 residues. With a J-beta primer mix and a sample-barcoded 5' primer, a second PCR ran roughly 6 to 11 cycles. TCRdb itself ran the 5' RACE reads through MiXCR, one entry per CDR3 protein. The sample lists around 800,000 distinct CDR3 sequences; about 45% were seen once. This chain links TRBV21-1 with TRBJ2-5; the DNA was not compared with TRBD2, the D call given in the table. The tail of the sequence fits TRBJ2-7 better, so the J call may be wrong. TRBV21-1 is deemed a pseudogene. This clonotype was obtained from a man at least 80 years old in good health. Sample: blood. This CDR3 reads CASKRGGDTEQYF. CDR3 DNA sequence: TGTGCCAGCAAACGAGGAGGGGATACCGAGCAGTACTTC.